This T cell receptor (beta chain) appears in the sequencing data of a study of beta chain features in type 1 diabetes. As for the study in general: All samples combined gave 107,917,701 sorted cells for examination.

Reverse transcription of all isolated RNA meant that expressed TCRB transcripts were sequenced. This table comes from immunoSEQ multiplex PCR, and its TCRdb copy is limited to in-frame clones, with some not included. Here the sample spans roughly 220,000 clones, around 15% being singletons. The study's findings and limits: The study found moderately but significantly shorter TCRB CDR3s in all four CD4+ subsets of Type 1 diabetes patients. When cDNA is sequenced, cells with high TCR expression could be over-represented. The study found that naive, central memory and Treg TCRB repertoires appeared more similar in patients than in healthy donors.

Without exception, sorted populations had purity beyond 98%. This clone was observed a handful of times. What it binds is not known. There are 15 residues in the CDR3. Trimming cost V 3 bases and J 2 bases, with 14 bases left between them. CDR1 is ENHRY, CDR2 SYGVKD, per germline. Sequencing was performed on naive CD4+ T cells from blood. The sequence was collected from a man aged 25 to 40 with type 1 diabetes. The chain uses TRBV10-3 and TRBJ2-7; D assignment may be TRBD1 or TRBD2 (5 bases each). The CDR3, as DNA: TGTGCCATCAGTGACGAGGGGTCCACCCCCTACGAGCAGTACTTC. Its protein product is CAISDEGSTPYEQYF.